Listed here are 3 T cell receptor beta chains from one sample, sequenced in a study of T cell responses to AZD1222 COVID-19 vaccine. Libraries were prepared by immunoSEQ multiplex PCR; TCRdb keeps only in-frame clonotypes and omits some of them. The sample has some 47,000 clones, approximately 86% seen once. Sequences were derived from peripheral blood, sampled on day 0 of AZD1222 vaccination. These receptors originate from an adult in good health.

The chain combines TRBV5-6 with TRBJ1-2; D is perhaps TRBD1 (5 bases). Germline CDR1 SGHDT, CDR2 YYEEEE. Between the trimmed V and J ends, which lost 4 bases and 5 bases, there was a span of 24 bases. This CDR3 is built from 17 residues. CDR3 coding DNA: TGTGCCAGCAGCGGCCCTTCCGACAGAGATCGGGGGTATGGCTACACCTTC. Translated: CASSGPSDRDRGYGYTF.

The V gene is TRBV5-4, the J gene TRBJ2-1, with 14 bases fitting TRBD2. With V trimmed by 4 bases and J by 5 bases, 8 bases remained unmatched. The germline CDR1 and CDR2 sequences are SGHNT and YYREEE (reference sequence). The CDR3 length is 17 residues. This CDR3 reads CASSPGTSGRGNNEQFF. The CDR3 DNA sequence: TGTGCCAGCAGCCCCGGGACTAGCGGGAGAGGGAACAATGAGCAGTTCTTC. Looking up the rest from reference TRBV5-4 and TRBJ2-1 gives the full variable domain: ETGVTQSPTHLIKTRGQQVTLRCSSQSGHNTVSWYQQALGQGPQFIFQYYREEENGRGNFPPRFSGLQFPNYSSELNVNALELDDSALYLCASSPGTSGRGNNEQFFGPGTRLTVL.

This sequence joins TRBV19 and TRBJ2-1; 8 bases line up with TRBD1. There are 15 residues in the CDR3. Germline lookup yields CDR1 LNHDA and CDR2 SQIVND (reference sequence). V was clipped by 6 bases and J by 9 bases; unmatched bases: 13. The CDR3 DNA is TGTGCCAGTAGCGATGGGGACAGGATCTCTCGTGAGCAGTTCTTC. It encodes CASSDGDRISREQFF.